The rows below give T cell receptor beta chains drawn from one sample of a study of cytomegalovirus exposure and HLA in healthy donors. Clones were read by immunoSEQ multiplex PCR, and TCRdb kept only the in-frame ones, dropping some. The table records 110,000 to 150,000 clones, roughly 86% of them present only once. Input material: PBMCs. These TCRs come from a man in his late teens or twenties in good health and CMV-seropositive. Both conserved end residues are part of each CDR3. D genes are given only for firm matches. Clone size is not always given. Where it is, it says once, few, many or a class for expanded clones.

j_gene: TRBJ2-7; v_gene: TRBV7-8; abundance: NA; d_gene: NA; CDR3nt: TGTGCCAGCAGCTTTGACTTCCACGAGCAGTACTTC; CDR3aa: CASSFDFHEQYF
j_gene: TRBJ2-5; v_gene: TRBV2; abundance: NA; d_gene: NA; CDR3nt: TGTGCCAGCCTAATACTGGAGGTCGGAACGGAGACCCAGTACTTC; CDR3aa: CASLILEVGTETQYF
j_gene: TRBJ2-3; v_gene: TRBV7-2; abundance: once; d_gene: TRBD2; CDR3nt: TGTGCCAGCAGCATACTAGCGGGAAGCAATACGCAGTATTTT; CDR3aa: CASSILAGSNTQYF
j_gene: TRBJ2-7; v_gene: TRBV27; abundance: once; d_gene: NA; CDR3nt: TGTGCCAGCAGCATATCCACAGGTTCCTACGAGCAGTACTTC; CDR3aa: CASSISTGSYEQYF
j_gene: TRBJ2-5; v_gene: TRBV28; abundance: NA; d_gene: NA; CDR3nt: TGTGCCAGCAGTTTAATATCAGGCGAGACCCAGTACTTC; CDR3aa: CASSLISGETQYF
j_gene: TRBJ2-3; v_gene: TRBV6-4; abundance: NA; d_gene: TRBD1; CDR3nt: TGTGCCAGCAGTGAATATCCCCGACAGGGAGGCACAGATACGCAGTATTTT; CDR3aa: CASSEYPRQGGTDTQYF
j_gene: TRBJ2-7; v_gene: TRBV29-1; abundance: once; d_gene: TRBD1; CDR3nt: TGCAGCGTGAGAGGACAGGTCACCTACGAGCAGTACTTC; CDR3aa: CSVRGQVTYEQYF
j_gene: TRBJ2-7; v_gene: TRBV28; abundance: NA; d_gene: NA; CDR3nt: TGTGCCAGCAGTTTCGCGACTCCCTACGAGCAGTACTTC; CDR3aa: CASSFATPYEQYF
j_gene: TRBJ2-7; v_gene: TRBV7-2; abundance: NA; d_gene: TRBD1; CDR3nt: TGTGCCAGCAGCTTAGGGGGACAGGGAAGCTACGAGCAGTACTTC; CDR3aa: CASSLGGQGSYEQYF
j_gene: TRBJ2-5; v_gene: TRBV11-2; abundance: NA; d_gene: TRBD1; CDR3nt: TGTGCCAGCAGCAGGGGTGGGACAGGGTTCCAAGAGACCCAGTACTTC; CDR3aa: CASSRGGTGFQETQYF
j_gene: TRBJ2-1; v_gene: TRBV9; abundance: NA; d_gene: NA; CDR3nt: TGTGCCAGCAGCGTAGTGGGAGCGGGCGCCTACAATGAGCAGTTCTTC; CDR3aa: CASSVVGAGAYNEQFF
j_gene: TRBJ2-3; v_gene: TRBV14; abundance: few; d_gene: NA; CDR3nt: TGTGCCAGCAGCCAACGGACAGACTCCTGGGATACGCAGTATTTT; CDR3aa: CASSQRTDSWDTQYF
j_gene: TRBJ1-5; v_gene: TRBV6-6; abundance: NA; d_gene: TRBD1; CDR3nt: TGTGCCAGCAGGGTGCAGGGGGAAGGACAGCCCCAGCATTTT; CDR3aa: CASRVQGEGQPQHF
j_gene: TRBJ2-1; v_gene: TRBV9; abundance: NA; d_gene: TRBD2; CDR3nt: TGTGCCAGCAGCGGGCATAGCGGGCCCTACAATGAGCAGTTCTTC; CDR3aa: CASSGHSGPYNEQFF
j_gene: TRBJ2-2; v_gene: TRBV4-1; abundance: NA; d_gene: TRBD1; CDR3nt: TGCGCCAGCAGCAAAGACAGGGGCCCAGGGGAGCTGTTTTTT; CDR3aa: CASSKDRGPGELFF
j_gene: TRBJ2-1; v_gene: TRBV10-2; abundance: NA; d_gene: TRBD2; CDR3nt: TGCGCCAGCAGTGAGTCGAAGCTAGCGGGAGTATGGGAGCAGTTCTTC; CDR3aa: CASSESKLAGVWEQFF
j_gene: TRBJ2-3; v_gene: TRBV4-1; abundance: NA; d_gene: TRBD2; CDR3nt: TGCGCCAGCAGCCCGAGTAGCGGGCCCCGCACAGATACGCAGTATTTT; CDR3aa: CASSPSSGPRTDTQYF
j_gene: TRBJ2-5; v_gene: TRBV28; abundance: once; d_gene: TRBD1; CDR3nt: TGTGCCAGCAAGACAGGGTGGGAGACCCAGTACTTC; CDR3aa: CASKTGWETQYF
j_gene: TRBJ2-5; v_gene: TRBV27; abundance: NA; d_gene: TRBD2; CDR3nt: TGTGCCAGCAGTTGGGGACTAGCGGAGACCCAGTACTTC; CDR3aa: CASSWGLAETQYF
j_gene: TRBJ2-6; v_gene: TRBV19; abundance: once; d_gene: TRBD1; CDR3nt: TGTGCCAGTAGTCCAAGGACAGGGAACTCTGGGGCCAACGTCCTGACTTTC; CDR3aa: CASSPRTGNSGANVLTF
j_gene: TRBJ2-5; v_gene: TRBV29-1; abundance: NA; d_gene: NA; CDR3nt: TGCAGCGTTAAAGGTGGGGGAGGAGAGACCCAGTACTTC; CDR3aa: CSVKGGGGETQYF
j_gene: TRBJ1-1; v_gene: TRBV5-5; abundance: NA; d_gene: NA; CDR3nt: TGTGCCAGCAGCTTGGGTCTCGAACAGATCATGAACACTGAAGCTTTCTTT; CDR3aa: CASSLGLEQIMNTEAFF
j_gene: TRBJ2-6; v_gene: TRBV19; abundance: NA; d_gene: TRBD1; CDR3nt: TGTGCCAGTAGACGCGACAGGGCTGGGGCCAACGTCCTGACTTTC; CDR3aa: CASRRDRAGANVLTF
j_gene: TRBJ2-5; v_gene: TRBV28; abundance: NA; d_gene: TRBD2; CDR3nt: TGTGCCAGCAGTGGGGGGGGAGGTACGCGGGAGACCCAGTACTTC; CDR3aa: CASSGGGGTRETQYF
j_gene: TRBJ2-7; v_gene: TRBV27; abundance: NA; d_gene: NA; CDR3nt: TGTGCCAGCAGTGCCCTAACTACAGGTAGCGAGCAGTACTTC; CDR3aa: CASSALTTGSEQYF
j_gene: TRBJ2-7; v_gene: TRBV27; abundance: NA; d_gene: NA; CDR3nt: TGTGCCAGCAGAAACCGGGTCTACGAGCAGTACTTC; CDR3aa: CASRNRVYEQYF
j_gene: TRBJ1-6; v_gene: TRBV30; abundance: NA; d_gene: TRBD1; CDR3nt: TGTGCCTGGGTTGATTACAGGGGAAGTTCACCCCTCCACTTT; CDR3aa: CAWVDYRGSSPLHF
j_gene: TRBJ2-3; v_gene: TRBV27; abundance: NA; d_gene: NA; CDR3nt: TGTGCCAGCAGTTTTGTCCGGAGTCTTAGGGATACGCAGTATTTT; CDR3aa: CASSFVRSLRDTQYF
j_gene: TRBJ2-4; v_gene: TRBV7-9; abundance: NA; d_gene: TRBD1; CDR3nt: TGTGCCAGCAGCTTAGGGACAGGGTGGGGCAAAAACATTCAGTACTTC; CDR3aa: CASSLGTGWGKNIQYF
j_gene: TRBJ1-5; v_gene: TRBV10-3; abundance: few; d_gene: NA; CDR3nt: TGTGCCATCAGTGAGCCCAGGGCTCGCAATCAGCCCCAGCATTTT; CDR3aa: CAISEPRARNQPQHF
j_gene: TRBJ2-5; v_gene: TRBV6-1; abundance: NA; d_gene: TRBD2; CDR3nt: TGTGCCACGGCCGGGACTAGCGAGGAGACCCAGTACTTC; CDR3aa: CATAGTSEETQYF
j_gene: TRBJ2-2; v_gene: TRBV11-2; abundance: few; d_gene: NA; CDR3nt: TGTGCCAGCAGCTTGGAACGGAGGAACACCGGGGAGCTGTTTTTT; CDR3aa: CASSLERRNTGELFF